Here is one TCR beta chain with its context. No cognate antigen has been identified for it. Per-base qualities were not stored, and no clone one base away is much larger. In this study, focal radiation therapy paired with CTLA-4 blockade (ipilimumab) was tested in patients who had chemo-refractory metastatic non-small-cell lung cancer. This sample stems from a study of radiotherapy plus CTLA-4 blockade in lung cancer (dated by TCRdb to the late 2010s). With regard to the full study: Objective responses were observed in 18% of enrolled patients, and disease control was achieved in roughly 29%. Findings and caveats that apply to the study as a whole: TCR clones derived from tumors expanded in peripheral blood after treatment with radiotherapy and ipilimumab. Early dynamic changes in blood T cell clones, together with increased serum interferon-beta after radiation, were reported as the strongest predictors of response.

Library preparation used the immunoSEQ multiplex PCR assay. The table was pulled from immuneACCESS by TCRdb, which kept in-frame rearrangements only. Such tables lose some clones; where checked, under half of the loss comes from unresolved V genes, and the rest has no known cause. The sample includes around 110,000 clones, with more than 75% observed a single time. Jointly, the top ten make up 2.5% to 3.5% of the sample. Taken from cysteine to phenylalanine, the CDR3 has 13 residues. The retained sequence is limited to the CDR3, 39 bases, with the frame set at the first base. V is clipped by 4 bases and J by 1 base, and the sequence between their germline boundaries is 10 bases long. CDR1 and CDR2 are drawn from the germline V gene (reference sequence): GTSNPN, SVGIG.

The chain employs TRBV30 and TRBJ1-1; a tentative D call is TRBD1 (5 bases match). Sequencing was performed on peripheral blood, taken from a patient treated with radiotherapy plus ipilimumab. The TCR was taken from a human donor with non-small cell lung cancer that progressed on radiotherapy plus ipilimumab. Some clones in this sample may be carry-over from other donors' samples. The DNA reads TGTGCCTGGATTAGGACATCGAACACTGAAGCTTTCTTT. The encoded protein is CAWIRTSNTEAFF.